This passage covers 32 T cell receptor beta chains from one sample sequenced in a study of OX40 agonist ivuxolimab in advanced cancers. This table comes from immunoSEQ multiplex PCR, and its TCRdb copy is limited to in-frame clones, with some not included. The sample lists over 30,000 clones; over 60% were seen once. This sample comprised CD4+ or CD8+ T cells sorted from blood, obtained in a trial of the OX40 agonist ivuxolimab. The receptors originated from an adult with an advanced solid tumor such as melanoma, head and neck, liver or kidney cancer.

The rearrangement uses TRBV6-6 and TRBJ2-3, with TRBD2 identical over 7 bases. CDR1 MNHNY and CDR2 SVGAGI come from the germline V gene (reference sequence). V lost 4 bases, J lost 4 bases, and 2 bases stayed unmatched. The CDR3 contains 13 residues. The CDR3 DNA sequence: TGTGCCAGCAGTTGGGGGGGAGCAGATACGCAGTATTTT. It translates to CASSWGGADTQYF.

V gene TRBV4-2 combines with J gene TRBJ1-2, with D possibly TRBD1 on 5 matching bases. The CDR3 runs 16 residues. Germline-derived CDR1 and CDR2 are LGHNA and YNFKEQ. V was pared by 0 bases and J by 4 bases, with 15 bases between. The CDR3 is CASSQDPGRVTYGYTF. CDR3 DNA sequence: TGTGCCAGCAGCCAAGATCCCGGCAGGGTGACCTATGGCTACACCTTC.

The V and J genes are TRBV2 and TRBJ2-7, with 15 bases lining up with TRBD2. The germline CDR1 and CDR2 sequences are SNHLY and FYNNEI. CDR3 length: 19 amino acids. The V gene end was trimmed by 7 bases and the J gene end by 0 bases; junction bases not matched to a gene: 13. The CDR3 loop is CASKPGTSGGPSRSYEQYF. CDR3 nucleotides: TGTGCCAGCAAACCCGGGACTAGCGGGGGGCCCTCGCGCTCCTACGAGCAGTACTTC.

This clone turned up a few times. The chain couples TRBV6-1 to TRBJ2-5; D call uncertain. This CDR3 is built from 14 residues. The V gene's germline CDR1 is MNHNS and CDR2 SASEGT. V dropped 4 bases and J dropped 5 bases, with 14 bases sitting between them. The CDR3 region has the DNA TGTGCCAGCAGTGTGCCTGGCGCGGTCGAGACCCAGTACTTC. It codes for CASSVPGAVETQYF.

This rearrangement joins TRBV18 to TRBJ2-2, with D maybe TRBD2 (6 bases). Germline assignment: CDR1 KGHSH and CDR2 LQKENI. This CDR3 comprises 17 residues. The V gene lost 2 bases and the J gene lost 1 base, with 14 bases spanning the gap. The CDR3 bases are TGTGCCAGCTCACCATGGACGGGGGACCGGAACACCGGGGAGCTGTTTTTT. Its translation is CASSPWTGDRNTGELFF.

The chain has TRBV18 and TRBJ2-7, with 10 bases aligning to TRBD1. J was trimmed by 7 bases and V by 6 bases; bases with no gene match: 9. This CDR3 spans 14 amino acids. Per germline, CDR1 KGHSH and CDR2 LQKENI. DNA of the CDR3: TGTGCCAGCTCCTATAGACAGGGGGCGGGTGAGCAGTACGTC. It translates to CASSYRQGAGEQYV.

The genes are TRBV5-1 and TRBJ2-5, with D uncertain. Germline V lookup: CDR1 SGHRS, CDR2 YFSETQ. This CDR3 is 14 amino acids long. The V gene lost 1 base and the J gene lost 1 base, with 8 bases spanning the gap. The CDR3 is CASSLQAAQETQYF. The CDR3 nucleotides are TGCGCCAGCAGCTTGCAGGCGGCCCAAGAGACCCAGTACTTC.

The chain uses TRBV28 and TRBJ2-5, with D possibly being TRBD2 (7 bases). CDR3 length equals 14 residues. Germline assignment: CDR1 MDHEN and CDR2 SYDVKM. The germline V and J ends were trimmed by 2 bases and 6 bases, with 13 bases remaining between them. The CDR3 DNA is TGTGCCAGCAGTTTAACGCGGGGGCGGCAGACCCAGTACTTC. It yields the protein CASSLTRGRQTQYF. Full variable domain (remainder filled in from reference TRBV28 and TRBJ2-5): DVKVTQSSRYLVKRTGEKVFLECVQDMDHENMFWYRQDPGLGLRLIYFSYDVKMKEKGDIPEGYSVSREKKERFSLILESASTNQTSMYLCASSLTRGRQTQYFGPGTRLLVL.

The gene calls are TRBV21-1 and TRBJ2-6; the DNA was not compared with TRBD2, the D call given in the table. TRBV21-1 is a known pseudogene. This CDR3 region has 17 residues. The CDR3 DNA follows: TGTGCCAGCAGCAACGACTCAGAGGGATCTGGGGCCAACGTCCTGACTTTC. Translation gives CASSNDSEGSGANVLTF.

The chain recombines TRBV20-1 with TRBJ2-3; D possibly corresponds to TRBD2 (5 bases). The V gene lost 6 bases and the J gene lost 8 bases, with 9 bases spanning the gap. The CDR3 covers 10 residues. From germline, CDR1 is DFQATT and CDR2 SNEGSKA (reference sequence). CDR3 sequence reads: CSAHGGTQYF. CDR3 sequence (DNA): TGCAGTGCCCATGGAGGTACGCAGTATTTT.

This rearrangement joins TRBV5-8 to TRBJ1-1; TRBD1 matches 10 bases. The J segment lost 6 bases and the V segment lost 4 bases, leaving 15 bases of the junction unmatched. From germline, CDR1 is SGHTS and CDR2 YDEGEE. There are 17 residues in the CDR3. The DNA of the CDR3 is TGTGCCAGCAGCCTGATAACTTGGACAGGGGGAAGCGCTGAAGCTTTCTTT. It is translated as CASSLITWTGGSAEAFF.

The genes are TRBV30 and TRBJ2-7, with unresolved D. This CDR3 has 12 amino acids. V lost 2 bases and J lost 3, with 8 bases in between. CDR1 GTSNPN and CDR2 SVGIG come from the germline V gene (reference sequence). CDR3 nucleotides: TGTGCCTGGAGTCGGCAGAACTACGAGCAGTACTTC. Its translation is CAWSRQNYEQYF.

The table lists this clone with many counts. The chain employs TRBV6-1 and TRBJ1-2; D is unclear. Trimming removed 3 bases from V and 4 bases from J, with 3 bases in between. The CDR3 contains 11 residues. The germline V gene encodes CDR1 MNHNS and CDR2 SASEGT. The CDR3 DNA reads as TGTGCCAGCAGTGACGTCTATGGCTACACCTTC. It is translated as CASSDVYGYTF.

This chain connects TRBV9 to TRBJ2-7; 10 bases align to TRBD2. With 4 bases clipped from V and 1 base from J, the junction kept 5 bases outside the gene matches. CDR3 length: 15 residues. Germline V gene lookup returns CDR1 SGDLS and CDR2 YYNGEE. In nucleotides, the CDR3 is TGTGCCAGCAGCACCACTAGCGGGGAGTCCTACGAGCAGTACTTC. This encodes CASSTTSGESYEQYF. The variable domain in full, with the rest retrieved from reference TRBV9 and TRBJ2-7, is DSGVTQTPKHLITATGQRVTLRCSPRSGDLSVYWYQQSLDQGLQFLIQYYNGEERAKGNILERFSAQQFPDLHSELNLSSLELGDSALYFCASSTTSGESYEQYFGPGTRLTVT.

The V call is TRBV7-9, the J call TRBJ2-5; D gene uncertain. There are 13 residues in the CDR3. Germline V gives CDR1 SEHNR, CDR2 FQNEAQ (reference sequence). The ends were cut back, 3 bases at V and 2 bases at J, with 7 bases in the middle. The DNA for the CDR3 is TGTGCCAGCAGCTTCCCAGCGCAAGAGACCCAGTACTTC. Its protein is CASSFPAQETQYF.

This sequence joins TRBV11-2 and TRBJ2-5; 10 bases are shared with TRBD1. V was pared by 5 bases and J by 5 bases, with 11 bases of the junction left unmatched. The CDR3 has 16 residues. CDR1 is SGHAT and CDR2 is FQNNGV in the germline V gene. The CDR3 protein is CASSRRRQGARETQYF. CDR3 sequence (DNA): TGTGCCAGCAGCCGCCGAAGACAGGGGGCCCGGGAGACCCAGTACTTC.

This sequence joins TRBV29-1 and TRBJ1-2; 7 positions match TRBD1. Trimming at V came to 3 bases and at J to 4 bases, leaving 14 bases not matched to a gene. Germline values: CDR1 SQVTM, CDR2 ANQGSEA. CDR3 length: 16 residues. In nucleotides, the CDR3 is TGCAGCGTTGACTCTCGACAGGGTGATAGTGGCTATGGCTACACCTTC. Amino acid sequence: CSVDSRQGDSGYGYTF.

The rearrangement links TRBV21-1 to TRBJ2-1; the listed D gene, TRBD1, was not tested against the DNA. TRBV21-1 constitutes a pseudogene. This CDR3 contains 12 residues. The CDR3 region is CASSKVGRGRFF. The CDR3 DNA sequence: TGTGCCAGCAGCAAAGTGGGCAGGGGACGGTTCTTC.

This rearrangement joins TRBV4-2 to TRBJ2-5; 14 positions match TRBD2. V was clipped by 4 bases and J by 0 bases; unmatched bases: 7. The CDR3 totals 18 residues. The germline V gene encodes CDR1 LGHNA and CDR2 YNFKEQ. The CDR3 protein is CASSLGLAGGPYQETQYF. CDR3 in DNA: TGTGCCAGCAGCCTAGGACTAGCGGGGGGCCCGTACCAAGAGACCCAGTACTTC.

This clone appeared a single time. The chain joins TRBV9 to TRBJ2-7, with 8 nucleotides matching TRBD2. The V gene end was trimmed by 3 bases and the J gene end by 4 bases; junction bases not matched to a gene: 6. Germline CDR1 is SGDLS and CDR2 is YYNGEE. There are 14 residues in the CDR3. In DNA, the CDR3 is TGTGCCAGCAGCGCTGGACTAGCACAATACGAGCAGTACTTC. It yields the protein CASSAGLAQYEQYF.

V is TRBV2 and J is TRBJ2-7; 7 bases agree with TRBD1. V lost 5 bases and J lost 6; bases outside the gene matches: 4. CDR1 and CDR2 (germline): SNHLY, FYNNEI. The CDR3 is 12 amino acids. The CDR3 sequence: CASSRTGAEQYF. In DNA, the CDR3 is TGTGCCAGCAGTAGGACAGGAGCCGAGCAGTACTTC.

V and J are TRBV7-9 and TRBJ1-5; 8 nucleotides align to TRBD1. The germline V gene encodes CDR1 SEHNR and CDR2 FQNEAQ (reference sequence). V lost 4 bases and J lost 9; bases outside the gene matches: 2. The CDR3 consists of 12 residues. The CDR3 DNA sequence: TGTGCCAGCAGCTCAGGGGGCAGGCCCCAGCATTTT. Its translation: CASSSGGRPQHF. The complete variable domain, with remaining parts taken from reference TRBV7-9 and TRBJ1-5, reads DTGVSQNPRHKITKRGQNVTFRCDPISEHNRLYWYRQTLGQGPEFLTYFQNEAQLEKSRLLSDRFSAERPKGSFSTLEIQRTEQGDSAMYLCASSSGGRPQHFGDGTRLSIL.

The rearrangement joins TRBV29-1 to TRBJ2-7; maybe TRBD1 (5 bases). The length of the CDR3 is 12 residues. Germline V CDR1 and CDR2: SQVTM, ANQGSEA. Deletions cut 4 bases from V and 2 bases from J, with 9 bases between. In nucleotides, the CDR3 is TGCAGCGTTGGCAGGGATGCCTACGAGCAGTACTTC. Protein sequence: CSVGRDAYEQYF.

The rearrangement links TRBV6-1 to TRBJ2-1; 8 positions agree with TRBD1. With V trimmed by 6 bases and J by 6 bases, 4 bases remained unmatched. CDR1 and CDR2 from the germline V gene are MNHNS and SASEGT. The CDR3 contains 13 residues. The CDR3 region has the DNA TGTGCCAGCAGGACAGGGGTTCCCAATGAGCAGTTCTTC. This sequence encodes CASRTGVPNEQFF.

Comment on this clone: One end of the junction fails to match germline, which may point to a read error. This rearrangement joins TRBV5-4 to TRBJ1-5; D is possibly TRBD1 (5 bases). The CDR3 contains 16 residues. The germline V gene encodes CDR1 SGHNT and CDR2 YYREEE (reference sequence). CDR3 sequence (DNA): TGTGCCGGCAGCTTGGAAGGGGCCGTCTTAAAGGAGCCCCAGCATTTT. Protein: CAGSLEGAVLKEPQHF.

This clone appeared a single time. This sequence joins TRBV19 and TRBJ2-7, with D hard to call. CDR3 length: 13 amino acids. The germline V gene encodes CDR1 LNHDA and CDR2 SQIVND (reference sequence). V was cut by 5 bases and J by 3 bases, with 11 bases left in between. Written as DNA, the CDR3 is TGTGCCAGTAGTTTTAGGCTGGGCTACGAGCAGTACGTC. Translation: CASSFRLGYEQYV.

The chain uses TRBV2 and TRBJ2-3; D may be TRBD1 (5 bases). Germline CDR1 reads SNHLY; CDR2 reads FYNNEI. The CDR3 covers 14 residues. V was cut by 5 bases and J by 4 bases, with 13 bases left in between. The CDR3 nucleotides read TGTGCCAGCAGTTCTCTCCTAGGGGCAGATACGCAGTATTTT. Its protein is CASSSLLGADTQYF.

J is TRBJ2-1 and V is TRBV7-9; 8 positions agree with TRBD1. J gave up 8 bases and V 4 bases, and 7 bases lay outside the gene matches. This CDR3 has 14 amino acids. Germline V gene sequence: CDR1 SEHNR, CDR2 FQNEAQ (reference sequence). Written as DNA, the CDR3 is TGTGCCAGCAGCTCGGGACAGGCGAGCGATGAGCAGTTCTTC. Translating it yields CASSSGQASDEQFF.

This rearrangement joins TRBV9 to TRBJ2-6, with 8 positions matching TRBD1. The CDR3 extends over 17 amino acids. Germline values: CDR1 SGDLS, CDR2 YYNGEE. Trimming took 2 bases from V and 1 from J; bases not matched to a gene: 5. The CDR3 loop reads CASSVGQVFSGANVLTF. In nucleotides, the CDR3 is TGTGCCAGCAGCGTGGGACAGGTTTTTTCTGGGGCCAACGTCCTGACTTTC. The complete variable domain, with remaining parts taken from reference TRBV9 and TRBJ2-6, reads DSGVTQTPKHLITATGQRVTLRCSPRSGDLSVYWYQQSLDQGLQFLIQYYNGEERAKGNILERFSAQQFPDLHSELNLSSLELGDSALYFCASSVGQVFSGANVLTFGAGSRLTVL.

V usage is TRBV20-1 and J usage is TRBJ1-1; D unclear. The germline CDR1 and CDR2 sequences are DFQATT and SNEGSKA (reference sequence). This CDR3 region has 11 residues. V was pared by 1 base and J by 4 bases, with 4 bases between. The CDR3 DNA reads TGCAGTGCTAGAGCTTCCACTGAAGCTTTCTTT. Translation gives CSARASTEAFF.

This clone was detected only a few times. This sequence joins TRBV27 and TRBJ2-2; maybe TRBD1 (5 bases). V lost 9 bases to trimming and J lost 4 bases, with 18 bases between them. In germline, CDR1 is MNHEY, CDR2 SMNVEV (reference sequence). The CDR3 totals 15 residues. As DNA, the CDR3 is TGTGCCAGTAAGTCAACTCCAGGGCTCACCGGGGAGCTGTTTTTT. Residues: CASKSTPGLTGELFF.

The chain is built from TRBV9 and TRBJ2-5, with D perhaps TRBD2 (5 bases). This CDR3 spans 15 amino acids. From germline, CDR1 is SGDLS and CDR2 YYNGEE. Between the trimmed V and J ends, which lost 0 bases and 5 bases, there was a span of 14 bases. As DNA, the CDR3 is TGTGCCAGCAGCGTAGTCCCGGGATATGGGGAGACCCAGTACTTC. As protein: CASSVVPGYGETQYF.